The 32 T cell receptor beta chains reported below all come from one sample, sequenced in a study of cytomegalovirus exposure and HLA in healthy donors. A multiplex PCR was run with 60 Vbeta primers and 13 Jbeta primers. TCRdb's table, derived via immunoSEQ multiplex PCR, lists solely in-frame clones and lacks some. The sample gives 110,000 to 150,000 clones, approximately 70% of which show up once; 1.6% is in the top ten. Sequencing was carried out using PBMCs. These receptors all come from a woman in her 30s in good health and CMV-seronegative.

This chain's CDR3 is CASSVDSYGYTF. The CDR3 coding sequence is TGTGCCAGCAGCGTGGACAGCTATGGCTACACCTTC. The genes are TRBV2 and TRBJ1-2; D perhaps matches TRBD1 (6 bases). The CDR3 has 12 residues. V gave up 6 bases and J gave up 4 bases, with 9 bases separating them. Germline CDR1 SNHLY, CDR2 FYNNEI.

The rearrangement uses TRBV6-5 and TRBJ2-2, with 7 positions matching TRBD1. The CDR3 length is 15 residues. Germline V lookup: CDR1 MNHEY, CDR2 SVGAGI. After removal of 6 bases from V and 8 bases from J, the junction contained 12 bases not matched to a gene. CDR3 residues: CASSPRQGVSGELFF. The CDR3 region has the DNA TGTGCCAGCAGCCCCAGACAGGGAGTAAGTGGGGAGCTGTTTTTT.

The chain uses TRBV7-2 and TRBJ1-2, with D possibly TRBD1 on 6 matching bases. V was shortened by 3 bases and J by 4 bases, with 12 bases between the two germline ends. CDR1 and CDR2 from the germline V gene are SGHTA and FQGNSA. The CDR3 has 14 amino acids. This CDR3 is CASSFRDTSYGYTF. The CDR3 DNA sequence: TGTGCCAGCAGCTTTCGGGACACCTCCTATGGCTACACCTTC.

V usage is TRBV6-1 and J usage is TRBJ2-7, with TRBD2 identical over 9 bases. Germline CDR1 and CDR2: MNHNS and SASEGT. The length of the CDR3 is 15 residues. J lost 3 bases, V lost 6 bases, and 9 bases had no gene match. The CDR3 DNA reads TGTGCCAGCAGCTCGAGACTAGCGGACAACTACGAGCAGTACTTC. Protein product: CASSSRLADNYEQYF.

The J gene is TRBJ1-1, the V gene TRBV2; a weak D match, TRBD1 (5 bases). CDR1 is SNHLY and CDR2 is FYNNEI in the germline V gene. This CDR3 contains 15 residues. V lost 2 bases and J 7 bases, leaving 17 bases between the germline ends. The CDR3 is CASSEISRAAIEAFF. The CDR3 DNA reads as TGTGCCAGCAGTGAAATTAGCAGGGCAGCAATTGAAGCTTTCTTT. Full variable domain (remainder filled in from reference TRBV2 and TRBJ1-1): EPEVTQTPSHQVTQMGQEVILRCVPISNHLYFYWYRQILGQKVEFLVSFYNNEISEKSEIFDDQFSVERPDGSNFTLKIRSTKLEDSAMYFCASSEISRAAIEAFFGQGTRLTVV.

The CDR3 DNA sequence: TGTGCCAGCAGTCCGCGTCCCCTCTACGAGCAGTACTTC. It specifies CASSPRPLYEQYF. The chain has TRBV5-8 and TRBJ2-7; D gene uncertain. CDR1 and CDR2 (germline): SGHTS, YDEGEE. V dropped 5 bases and J dropped 3 bases, with 12 bases sitting between them. The CDR3 extends over 13 amino acids.

This clone was counted between two and nine times. This chain joins TRBV11-2 and TRBJ2-7; perhaps TRBD2 as D (5 bases). With 1 base removed from V and 7 bases from J, the gap between germline ends came to 14 bases. Germline loops: CDR1 SGHAT, CDR2 FQNNGV. This CDR3 has 14 amino acids. CDR3 region: CASSLVEGLGEQYF. DNA of the CDR3: TGTGCCAGCAGCTTAGTCGAGGGCTTAGGGGAGCAGTACTTC.

The gene calls are TRBV5-1 and TRBJ2-3; TRBD2 matches at 7 bases. CDR1 and CDR2 from the germline V gene are SGHRS and YFSETQ. This CDR3 has 16 amino acids. Unmatched junction bases numbered 5, after V lost 0 bases and J lost 1 base. For the CDR3, the DNA is TGCGCCAGCAGCTTGGATTGGGGAGGGGGCACAGATACGCAGTATTTT. It yields the protein CASSLDWGGGTDTQYF.

In the case of this clone: The conserved phenylalanine or tryptophan is not found at the CDR3 terminus, so this likely reflects a read error. It is unclear where the CDR3 begins or ends on the DNA, so no DNA is shown, and the CDR3 is as TCRdb lists it. This sequence joins TRBV28 and TRBJ2-7; the D call in the table, TRBD2, was not verified against the DNA. Germline V gene sequence: CDR1 MDHEN, CDR2 SYDVKM. The CDR3 totals 8 residues, both ends included. This CDR3 is CASSFRGI.

This clone showed up just a few times. This chain joins TRBV6-1 and TRBJ2-7, with TRBD1 identical over 7 bases. There are 15 residues in the CDR3. Germline CDR1 is MNHNS and CDR2 is SASEGT. Losses at the gene ends were 5 bases for V and 0 bases for J; bases not matched to a gene: 7. This CDR3 is CASSSTGTASYEQYF. The CDR3 DNA reads TGTGCCAGCAGTAGTACCGGGACAGCCTCCTACGAGCAGTACTTC.

V and J are TRBV7-2 and TRBJ1-4; D gene unclear. The CDR3 totals 12 residues. The V and J ends lost 1 base and 7 bases respectively, with 4 bases between them. CDR1 is SGHTA, CDR2 FQGNSA, per germline. The DNA for the CDR3 is TGTGCCAGCAGCTTAGTCGGTGAAAAACTGTTTTTT. This encodes CASSLVGEKLFF.

As to this clone: One end of the junction does not line up with germline, which may come from a read error. This chain joins TRBV7-9 and TRBJ1-6; D is uncertain. CDR1 is SEHNR and CDR2 is FQNEAQ in the germline V gene (reference sequence). This CDR3 region has 15 residues. The CDR3 here is CSSSSRGSYNSPLHF. For the CDR3, the DNA is TGTTCCAGCAGCTCCCGGGGCTCCTATAATTCACCCCTCCACTTT.

The chain links TRBV11-1 to TRBJ2-1; 9 positions agree with TRBD2. Germline CDR1 and CDR2: SGHAT and FQDESV (reference sequence). The CDR3 spans 14 residues. Trimming cost V 5 bases and J 9 bases; bases outside gene matches: 8. The CDR3 DNA is TGTGCCAGCAGCACGGGACTAGCTGAGCTTGAGCAGTTCTTC. It is translated as CASSTGLAELEQFF. The entire variable domain, with the rest obtained from reference TRBV11-1 and TRBJ2-1, is as follows: EAEVAQSPRYKITEKSQAVAFWCDPISGHATLYWYRQILGQGPELLVQFQDESVVDDSQLPKDRFSAERLKGVDSTLKIQPAELGDSAMYLCASSTGLAELEQFFGPGTRLTVL.

This clone was seen only a few times. The chain uses TRBV30 and TRBJ1-1, with D possibly TRBD1 on 5 matching bases. V dropped 1 base and J dropped 1 base, with 7 bases sitting between them. Germline loops: CDR1 GTSNPN, CDR2 SVGIG (reference sequence). The CDR3 has 13 residues. The CDR3 spells CAWSAQENTEAFF. The CDR3, as DNA: TGTGCCTGGAGTGCACAGGAGAACACTGAAGCTTTCTTT.

This chain links TRBV5-6 with TRBJ2-7; weak D call: TRBD2 (5 bases). CDR3 length: 12 residues. The germline gives CDR1 SGHDT, CDR2 YYEEEE. V was shortened by 4 bases and J by 3 bases, with 8 bases between the two germline ends. The CDR3 reads CASSATSYEQYF. The CDR3 DNA sequence: TGTGCCAGCAGCGCAACTAGCTACGAGCAGTACTTC.

This clone came up a few times. The chain combines TRBV6-5 with TRBJ2-7; 12 bases align to TRBD2. V dropped 2 bases and J dropped 2; count of bases not matched to a gene: 1. Germline V gives CDR1 MNHEY, CDR2 SVGAGI. The length of the CDR3 is 15 residues. This CDR3 reads CASSYRLAGAYEQYF. The CDR3 bases are TGTGCCAGCAGTTACCGACTAGCGGGAGCCTACGAGCAGTACTTC.

V gene TRBV27 combines with J gene TRBJ1-3; D is unclear. The CDR3 totals 15 residues. CDR1 is MNHEY, CDR2 SMNVEV, per germline (reference sequence). The ends were cut back, 4 bases at V and 1 base at J, with 11 bases in the middle. The CDR3 is CASSSLGPSGNTIYF. CDR3 DNA: TGTGCCAGCAGTTCCCTCGGTCCGTCTGGAAACACCATATATTTT.

This chain connects TRBV7-6 to TRBJ2-3; the match to TRBD2 covers 10 bases. The length of the CDR3 is 15 residues. The ends lost 3 bases at V and 2 bases at J; junction bases unmatched: 2. From germline, CDR1 is SGHVS and CDR2 FNYEAQ. CDR3 bases: TGTGCCAGCAGCTTGACTAGCGGGTACACAGATACGCAGTATTTT. Amino acids: CASSLTSGYTDTQYF.

This clone appeared a few times. This chain connects TRBV6-5 to TRBJ1-2; 7 bases line up with TRBD1. CDR1 is MNHEY and CDR2 is SVGAGI in the germline V gene. The J segment lost 8 bases and the V segment lost 6 bases, leaving 6 bases of the junction unmatched. CDR3 length equals 12 residues. This chain's CDR3 is CASSLTGRGYTF. The CDR3, as DNA: TGTGCCAGCAGCTTGACAGGGAGAGGCTACACCTTC.

The chain employs TRBV6-5 and TRBJ2-7, with D perhaps TRBD1 (5 bases). From germline, CDR1 is MNHEY and CDR2 SVGAGI. V was trimmed by 6 bases and J by 6 bases, leaving 15 bases between them. The CDR3 loop spans 13 amino acids. The CDR3 DNA is TGTGCCAGCAGGGAACCAGGGTCTGGCGAGCAGTACGTC. This translates into CASREPGSGEQYV.

The rearrangement joins TRBV5-4 to TRBJ2-7, with TRBD1 matching 7 bases. The CDR3 sequence is 14 residues long. The ends lost 4 bases at V and 4 bases at J; junction bases unmatched: 8. The germline CDR1 and CDR2 sequences are SGHNT and YYREEE (reference sequence). The CDR3 region is CASSRGTELYEQYV. In DNA, the CDR3 is TGTGCCAGCAGCAGAGGGACAGAGCTGTACGAGCAGTACGTC.

This chain uses TRBV2 with TRBJ2-7; TRBD2 agrees at 9 bases. J gave up 2 bases and V 4 bases, and 3 bases lay outside the gene matches. Per germline, CDR1 SNHLY and CDR2 FYNNEI. This CDR3 comprises 14 residues. CDR3: CASSGLADAYEQYV. In DNA form, the CDR3 reads TGTGCCAGCAGTGGACTAGCGGATGCCTACGAGCAGTACGTC.

The chain uses TRBV11-2 and TRBJ2-5; the D gene is possibly TRBD2 (6 bases). This CDR3 has 13 amino acids. CDR1 and CDR2 (germline): SGHAT, FQNNGV. Trimming pared 4 bases from V and 4 bases from J, leaving 10 bases between. The CDR3 region has the DNA TGTGCCAGCAGCTCGGGGGTTGGAGAGACCCAGTACTTC. Protein: CASSSGVGETQYF.

This sequence joins TRBV19 and TRBJ1-5; TRBD1 agrees at 8 bases. Germline V gene sequence: CDR1 LNHDA, CDR2 SQIVND (reference sequence). This CDR3 has 14 amino acids. J gave up 11 bases and V 5 bases, and 11 bases lay outside the gene matches. CDR3: CASSLLRTGQAQHF. CDR3 DNA: TGTGCCAGTAGTCTACTACGGACAGGGCAGGCCCAGCATTTT.

The chain couples TRBV5-5 to TRBJ2-1, with 11 bases lining up with TRBD1. V was clipped by 3 bases and J by 9 bases; unmatched bases: 8. Germline V CDR1 and CDR2: SGHKS, YYEKEE (reference sequence). The CDR3 runs to 15 residues. The CDR3 protein is CASSSWDRGVGEQFF. As DNA, the CDR3 is TGTGCCAGCAGCTCATGGGACAGGGGGGTGGGTGAGCAGTTCTTC.

This clone is a singleton in its sample. The CDR3 coding sequence is TGTGCCAGCAGTTTATTGGGGGACAGGGGTGGAGGCGAGCAGTACGTC. It translates to CASSLLGDRGGGEQYV. The V call is TRBV28, the J call TRBJ2-7; TRBD1 agrees at 10 bases. Trimming took 1 base from V and 6 from J; bases not matched to a gene: 9. The CDR3 covers 16 residues. Germline CDR1 reads MDHEN; CDR2 reads SYDVKM.

This chain uses TRBV6-5 with TRBJ1-5, with 7 bases aligning to TRBD1. Unmatched junction bases numbered 6, after V lost 6 bases and J lost 4 bases. From germline, CDR1 is MNHEY and CDR2 SVGAGI. The length of the CDR3 is 14 residues. CDR3 sequence reads: CASSRTGANQPQHF. CDR3 nucleotide sequence: TGTGCCAGCAGCCGTACAGGGGCTAATCAGCCCCAGCATTTT.

DNA of the CDR3: TGTGCCAGCACTCCACTGGGGACTGGGAGCCACGAGCAGTACTTC. Protein product: CASTPLGTGSHEQYF. V and J are TRBV6-5 and TRBJ2-5; D might be TRBD2 (6 bases). The J call could be wrong; TRBJ2-7 is a better fit for the DNA end. Germline V lookup: CDR1 MNHEY, CDR2 SVGAGI. This CDR3 contains 15 residues.

V is TRBV28 and J is TRBJ2-7; possible D gene TRBD1, 6 bases. Trimming removed 4 bases from V and 3 bases from J, with 10 bases in between. There are 13 residues in the CDR3. Germline V CDR1 and CDR2: MDHEN, SYDVKM. CDR3 protein: CASSSSDSYEQYV. The CDR3 DNA follows: TGTGCCAGCAGTTCCTCGGACAGCTACGAGCAGTACGTC.

The chain carries TRBV7-9 and TRBJ1-1; D is perhaps TRBD1 (5 bases). V lost 10 bases and J lost 5, with 11 bases in between. CDR1 and CDR2 from the germline V gene are SEHNR and FQNEAQ (reference sequence). The CDR3 loop spans 11 amino acids. DNA for the CDR3: TGTGCCATTTGGGGGGTTACTGAAGCTTTCTTT. Translating gives CAIWGVTEAFF.

In its sample, this clone was seen a few times. The rearrangement uses TRBV5-6 and TRBJ2-7; TRBD2 matches at 7 bases. CDR1 and CDR2 (germline): SGHDT, YYEEEE. The CDR3 extends over 16 amino acids. With 2 bases clipped from V and 3 bases from J, the junction kept 11 bases outside the gene matches. Here the CDR3 reads CASSFLNTRGVYEQYV. The CDR3, as DNA: TGTGCCAGCAGCTTCCTCAATACACGGGGGGTCTACGAGCAGTACGTC.

The chain has TRBV27 and TRBJ1-2; possibly TRBD1 for D (5 bases). The CDR3 runs 14 residues. Trimming left V 6 bases short and J 2 bases short, with 13 bases between. Germline-derived CDR1 and CDR2 are MNHEY and SMNVEV (reference sequence). CDR3 nucleotides: TGTGCCAGCAGCTCGGCGGCAGGGAACTATGGCTACACCTTC. Amino acid sequence: CASSSAAGNYGYTF.